This T cell receptor (beta chain) was obtained from a study of CD8 T cells in ankylosing spondylitis. This clonotype was detected only a few times. What it binds is unknown. Findings and limits, study-wide: One TCR beta motif, made up of eight or nine highly homologous variants, appeared characteristic of ankylosing spondylitis blood. In ankylosing spondylitis patients, matched synovial fluid reportedly showed significant enrichment of disease-linked clones. Prior literature has documented some motif variants in synovial fluid and blood from reactive arthritis.

With V trimmed by 7 bases and J by 7 bases, 4 bases remained unmatched. Germline V lookup: CDR1 SQVTM, CDR2 ANQGSEA. The CDR3 sequence is 12 residues long. Making use of molecular barcodes, quantitative 5'-RACE generated TCR beta libraries. One entry per CDR3 protein, called by TCRdb with MiXCR from the 5' RACE reads. The table includes roughly 450,000 distinct CDR3 sequences, roughly 25% detected once. The sequence was obtained from a male donor with ankylosing spondylitis. This chain connects TRBV29-1 to TRBJ2-1; 10 bases are shared with TRBD1. Material: blood, either unsorted or a sorted T cell fraction (not recorded which). The CDR3 spells CSGDRGWNEQFF. The CDR3, as DNA: TGCAGCGGGGACAGGGGTTGGAATGAGCAGTTCTTC.